This TCR beta chain stems from a study of blood T cell repertoires in COVID-19 (dated by TCRdb to the early 2020s). In terms of the full investigation: Collaborator samples came from the United States, Italy and Spain and covered acute and convalescent phases of COVID-19. Where available, HLA class I and class II types were taken from metadata supplied by the sample provider and were not determined by assay-based typing. A de-identified subject ID, COVID-19 status, age in years and sex were almost always included in the sample metadata. The material from the prospective study consisted of cDNA or gDNA derived from T cells, B-cell-depleted T cells, or PBMCs. The repertoires were made available in a free public database intended to serve as a resource for research on the immune response to SARS-CoV-2. Subjects who had been exposed to COVID-19, were actively infected with it, or had recovered from it provided the deeply sampled blood TCRbeta repertoires that made up the dataset. Samples were obtained from the ongoing ImmuneRACE study (first 160 participants) and from about 1,300 subjects provided by 6 global collaborators.

Whole blood was collected in K2EDTA tubes by collaborating institutions according to the institutions' own protocols. For TCRbeta analysis, collaborators shipped samples in one of three forms: frozen whole blood, isolated PBMCs, or DNA extracted from either of those sample types. Here is what the overall study found, with its caveats: The quantity of clinical and demographic metadata differed by source and by participant and was supplied without curation.

The germline V gene supplies CDR1 SQVTM and CDR2 ANQGSEA. V is pared back by 4 bases and J by 6 bases, with 9 bases lying between the germline termini. The CDR3 has 11 amino acids, counting the end cysteine and phenylalanine. Just CDR3 DNA is preserved here, 33 bases in frame from base 1. TCRbeta CDR3 regions were amplified from genomic DNA using the immunoSEQ Assay, a bias-controlled multiplex PCR. The published analysis was carried out like this. The number of nucleated cells in each sample was estimated by amplification of reference gene primers within the assay. To quantify the absolute abundance of each unique TCRbeta CDR3 rearrangement, sequence reads were collapsed and filtered. For each sample, productive Simpson clonality was calculated as the square root of Simpson's diversity index across productive rearrangements. In its TCRdb copy, this immuneACCESS table keeps in-frame sequences only and misses some clones. Where compared with another copy, unresolved V genes explain less than half of these, and the others have no known cause. D and trimming were read from the DNA, whereas the V and J calls and clone size are those reported in that table. A total of about 110,000 clones appear in this sample, about nine tenths of them only once. Roughly 1.3% of the sample comes from the top ten.

As concerns this clone: The specificity of this receptor is unknown. Base qualities are not at hand, and no much larger clone is one base apart.

In this chain, TRBV29-1 is recombined with TRBJ1-1; matching of 5 bases hints at TRBD1 as the D gene. Sequenced: peripheral blood. This sequence originates from a woman between 25 and 40 years old with acute or convalescent COVID-19. For the CDR3, the sequence is CSVARASEAFF. In nucleotide form, the sequence is TGCAGCGTTGCCAGGGCGTCTGAAGCTTTCTTT. Full variable domain (CDR3 extended with the reference TRBV29-1 and TRBJ1-1 proteins): SAVISQKPSRDICQRGTSLTIQCQVDSQVTMMFWYRQQPGQSLTLIATANQGSEATYESGFVIDKFPISRPNLTFSTLTVSNMSPEDSSIYLCSVARASEAFFGQGTRLTVV.